This T cell receptor beta chain was captured by sequencing in a study of Ad26.COV2.S vaccination and SARS-CoV-2 variants. Treatment in this sample: some 19 received Ad26.COV2.S at low or high dose, single or two shots; about 5 received placebo; per-sample allocation not given. Samples came from day 63 after the first vaccine or placebo injection. Profiled with immunoSEQ multiplex PCR; TCRdb holds only in-frame clones, not every one. The sample has about 390,000 clones, approximately 86% seen once; the top ten hold under 3.5%. The CDR3 totals 14 residues. V was pared by 1 base and J by 6 bases, with 2 bases of the junction left unmatched. From germline, CDR1 is SEHNR and CDR2 FQNEAQ (reference sequence).

The sequence was collected from a person aged 18-60 years who received the Ad26.COV2.S COVID-19 vaccine or a placebo. Source: peripheral blood, taken in a trial of Ad26.COV2.S vaccine versus placebo. The V call is TRBV7-9, the J call TRBJ1-5; 8 bases are shared with TRBD1. CDR3 nucleotides: TGTGCCAGCAGCTTAGGGACAGGGTTTCAGCCCCAGCATTTT. This translates into CASSLGTGFQPQHF.